These T cell receptor beta chains were read from a single sample in a study of shared clonotypes between healthy human individuals. The data were produced by immunoSEQ multiplex PCR, yet TCRdb's version contains in-frame clones alone and is incomplete. The sample consists of around 500,000 clones, 70% to 80% of them appearing once. The sequenced material came from PBMCs. The receptors here all came from a woman in her forties in good health. Some clones in this sample may be carry-over from other donors' samples. Each CDR3 is given with its conserved first and last residue. The D gene is left open where the match is weak. Rows give clone size only sometimes, using once, few, many, or a class for an expanded clone.

D gene	V gene	clone size	J gene	CDR3 DNA	CDR3 protein
NA	TRBV10-3	NA	TRBJ1-3	TGTGCCATCAGTGAGCGGGCGGGCCCCTCTGGAAACACCATATATTTT	CAISERAGPSGNTIYF
NA	TRBV7-2	NA	TRBJ2-5	TGTGCCAGCAGCTTAGTATCCCGCCTGGAGACCCAGTACTTC	CASSLVSRLETQYF
TRBD2	TRBV28	NA	TRBJ2-5	TGTGCCAGCAGTGTACTAGCGTCTGGAGAGACCCAGTACTTC	CASSVLASGETQYF
NA	TRBV6-5	NA	TRBJ1-3	TGTGCCAGCAGTTACGGCACGGCTGGAAACACCATATATTTT	CASSYGTAGNTIYF
TRBD2	TRBV7-2	NA	TRBJ2-7	TGTGCCAGCAGCTTACTAGCGGGCTACGAGCAGTACTTC	CASSLLAGYEQYF
TRBD1	TRBV2	NA	TRBJ2-1	TGTGCCAGCACAGCGGACAGGGGTCGTGAGCAGTTCTTC	CASTADRGREQFF
NA	TRBV11-2	NA	TRBJ1-2	TGTGCCAGCAGCTTAGATACGGGAAACTATGGCTACACCTTC	CASSLDTGNYGYTF
NA	TRBV7-3	NA	TRBJ2-1	TGTGCCAGCAGCTTATGGACCTCCAACAATGAGCAGTTCTTC	CASSLWTSNNEQFF
NA	TRBV21-1	NA	TRBJ2-7	TGTGCCAGCAGCAAAGGGAACCGGGACCAGACGTCGTGCGAGCAGTACTTC	CASSKGNRDQTSCEQYF
NA	TRBV10-2	NA	TRBJ2-2	TGCGCCAGCAGTGACAGCGGGGAGCTGTTTTTT	CASSDSGELFF
NA	TRBV10-1	NA	TRBJ2-5	TGCGCCAGCAGTGAGTTTAGTGGGGGAGGCCGGTGGGAGACCCAGTACTTC	CASSEFSGGGRWETQYF
NA	TRBV29-1	NA	TRBJ1-2	TGCAGCGTTGAAGGCGGGGGACGATATGGCTACACCTTC	CSVEGGGRYGYTF
NA	TRBV15	NA	TRBJ2-4	TGTGCCACCAGCAGCTACAGGGAGGACATTCAGTACTTC	CATSSYREDIQYF
NA	TRBV5-4	NA	TRBJ2-3	TGTGCCAGCAGCTCCCGGCTAGCTGCTGGCACAGATACGCAGTATTTT	CASSSRLAAGTDTQYF
TRBD2	TRBV11-3	NA	TRBJ2-1	TGTGCCAGCAGCCCCCGGGGGGGGGAACTCTACAATGAGCAGTTCTTC	CASSPRGGELYNEQFF
TRBD2	TRBV28	NA	TRBJ2-7	TGTGCCAGCTCCACCGGGACTACCGTCTACGAGCAGTACTTC	CASSTGTTVYEQYF
TRBD2	TRBV7-3	NA	TRBJ2-6	TGTGCCAGCAGCTTAACGGCGGGGGAGAGCTCTGGGGCCAACGTCCTGACTTTC	CASSLTAGESSGANVLTF
NA	TRBV9	NA	TRBJ2-3	TGTGCCAGCAGCGCTGGGGGAGATGATACGCAGTATTTT	CASSAGGDDTQYF
NA	TRBV6-1	NA	TRBJ1-5	TGTGCCACCACAGGAGCTAATCAGCCCCAGCATTTT	CATTGANQPQHF
NA	TRBV6-6	NA	TRBJ1-1	TGTGCCAGCAGTTACGCCCTCAAGAACACTGAAGCTTTCTTT	CASSYALKNTEAFF
NA	TRBV19	NA	TRBJ2-1	TGTGCCAGTAGTATGGGGGTCAACTCCTACAATGAGCAGTTCTTC	CASSMGVNSYNEQFF
TRBD1	TRBV19	few	TRBJ1-2	TGTGCCAGTAAGGACAGGGGGGATGTTGGCTACACCTTC	CASKDRGDVGYTF
NA	TRBV4-1	NA	TRBJ2-1	TGCGCCAGCAGCCCAGGTAGGGCCGACTACAATGAGCAGTTCTTC	CASSPGRADYNEQFF
NA	TRBV29-1	NA	TRBJ2-5	TGCAGCGTGACTGGGACGGCACAAGAGACCCAGTACTTC	CSVTGTAQETQYF
NA	TRBV11-1	NA	TRBJ2-7	TGTGCCAGCAGCTTAGCGCGGCAGGTCCCCAAGCAGTACTTC	CASSLARQVPKQYF
NA	TRBV11-2	few	TRBJ2-7	TGTGCCAGCAGCTTAGCCCCACAGGGAACTTACGAGCAGTACTTC	CASSLAPQGTYEQYF
TRBD2	TRBV11-2	NA	TRBJ2-7	TGTGCCAGCAGCTTAGGCCGGACTAGCGACCCCTACGAGCAGTACTTC	CASSLGRTSDPYEQYF
NA	TRBV19	NA	TRBJ1-2	TGTGCCAGTAGGAGAGACAGGTTCTCGGGCTACACCTTC	CASRRDRFSGYTF
TRBD1	TRBV2	NA	TRBJ1-1	TGTGCCAGCAGGACAGGGGGCTGGGGTTTGAACACTGAAGCTTTCTTT	CASRTGGWGLNTEAFF
TRBD1	TRBV4-2	NA	TRBJ2-5	TGTGCCAGCAGCCAAGACCGCCTTCGGACAGGGAAAGAGACCCAGTACTTC	CASSQDRLRTGKETQYF
TRBD1	TRBV6-1	NA	TRBJ2-1	TGTGCCAGCACGCGACAGGGGGCGTCCTACAATGAGCAGTTCTTC	CASTRQGASYNEQFF
TRBD1	TRBV7-6	NA	TRBJ2-2	TGTGCCAGCAGCTCTAGTCCGGGACAGGGTTTCTCCGGGGAGCTGTTTTTT	CASSSSPGQGFSGELFF
TRBD2	TRBV5-1	NA	TRBJ2-3	TGCGCCAGCAGCGATCTAGCGGGGGAGACAGATACGCAGTATTTT	CASSDLAGETDTQYF
TRBD1	TRBV20-1	NA	TRBJ1-1	TGCAGTGTTGACAGGGCTGAAGCTTTCTTT	CSVDRAEAFF
NA	TRBV5-1	NA	TRBJ2-7	TGCGCCAGCAGCTTGGAGCCGGGTTCCACCAACGAGCAGTACTTC	CASSLEPGSTNEQYF
NA	TRBV7-9	many	TRBJ2-5	TGTGCCAGCAGCCTAGGACAGATCCAAGAGACCCAGTACTTC	CASSLGQIQETQYF
TRBD2	TRBV5-1	NA	TRBJ2-1	TGCGCCAGCAGCGGAACCCGCGGGGGAGGGCCCGGGAATGAGCAGTTCTTC	CASSGTRGGGPGNEQFF
TRBD1	TRBV25-1	many	TRBJ2-7	TGTGCCAGCAGTGACAGGGGGCGAGACGAGCAGTACTTC	CASSDRGRDEQYF
TRBD1	TRBV5-4	NA	TRBJ1-6	TGTGCCAGCAGCTTAGGGGACAGAAACTCACCCCTCCACTTT	CASSLGDRNSPLHF
TRBD2	TRBV29-1	NA	TRBJ2-1	TGCAGCGTCCCCTCGGCGGGAGGAATAAATGAGCAGTTCTTC	CSVPSAGGINEQFF
NA	TRBV30	NA	TRBJ1-3	TGTGCCTGGAGCAGTCACTCTGGAAACACCATATATTTT	CAWSSHSGNTIYF
NA	TRBV18	NA	TRBJ2-1	TGTGCCAGCTCACCACAGTCAGGGACAACCTACAATGAGCAGTTCTTC	CASSPQSGTTYNEQFF
NA	TRBV28	NA	TRBJ1-5	TGTGCCAGCAGTTGGGGGAGACAGCTCTATAGCAATCAGCCCCAGCATTTT	CASSWGRQLYSNQPQHF
TRBD1	TRBV18	NA	TRBJ1-2	TGTGCCAGCTCAGGGACAGGGGGCGCGAATGGCTACACCTTC	CASSGTGGANGYTF